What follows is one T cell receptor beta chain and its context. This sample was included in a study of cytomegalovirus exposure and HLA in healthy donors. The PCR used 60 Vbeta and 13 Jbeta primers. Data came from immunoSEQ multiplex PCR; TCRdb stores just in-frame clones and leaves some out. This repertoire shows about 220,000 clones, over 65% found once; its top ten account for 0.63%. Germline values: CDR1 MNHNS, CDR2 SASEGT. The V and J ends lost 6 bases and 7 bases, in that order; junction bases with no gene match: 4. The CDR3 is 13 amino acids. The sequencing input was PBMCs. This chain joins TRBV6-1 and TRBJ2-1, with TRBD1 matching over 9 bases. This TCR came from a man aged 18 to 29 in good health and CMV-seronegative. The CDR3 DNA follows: TGTGCCAGCAGGGGGACAGGGACGAATGAGCAGTTCTTC. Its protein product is CASRGTGTNEQFF.